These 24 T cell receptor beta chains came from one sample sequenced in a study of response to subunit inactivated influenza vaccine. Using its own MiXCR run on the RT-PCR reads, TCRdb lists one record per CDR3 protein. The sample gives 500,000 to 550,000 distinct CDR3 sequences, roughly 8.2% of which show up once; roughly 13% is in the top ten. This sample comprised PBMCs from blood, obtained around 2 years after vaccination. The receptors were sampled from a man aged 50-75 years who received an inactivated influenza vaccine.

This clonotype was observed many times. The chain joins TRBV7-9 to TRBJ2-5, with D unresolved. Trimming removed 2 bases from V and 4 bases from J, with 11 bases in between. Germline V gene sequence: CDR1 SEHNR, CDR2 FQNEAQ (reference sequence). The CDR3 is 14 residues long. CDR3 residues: CASSLNRSPETQYF. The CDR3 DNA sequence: TGTGCCAGCAGCTTAAACCGATCCCCAGAGACCCAGTACTTC.

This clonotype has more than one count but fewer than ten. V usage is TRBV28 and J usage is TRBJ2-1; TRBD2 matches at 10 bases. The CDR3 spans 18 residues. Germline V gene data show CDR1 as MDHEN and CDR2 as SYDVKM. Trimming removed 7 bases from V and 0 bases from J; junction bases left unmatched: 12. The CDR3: CASTTRLAGFSSYNEQFF. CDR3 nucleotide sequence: TGTGCCAGCACTACGAGACTAGCGGGTTTCAGCTCCTACAATGAGCAGTTCTTC.

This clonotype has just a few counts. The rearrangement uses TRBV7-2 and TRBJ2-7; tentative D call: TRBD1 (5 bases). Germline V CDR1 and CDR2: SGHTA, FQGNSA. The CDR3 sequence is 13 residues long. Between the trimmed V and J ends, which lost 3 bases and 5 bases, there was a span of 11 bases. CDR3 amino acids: CASSFRGSHEQYF. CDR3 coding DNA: TGTGCCAGCAGCTTTAGGGGTTCTCACGAGCAGTACTTC.

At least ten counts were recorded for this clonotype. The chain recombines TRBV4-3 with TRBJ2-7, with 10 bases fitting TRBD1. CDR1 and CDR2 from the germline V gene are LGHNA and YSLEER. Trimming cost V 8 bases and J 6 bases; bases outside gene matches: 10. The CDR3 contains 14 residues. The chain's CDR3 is CASSPDRGRGEQYF. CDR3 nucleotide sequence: TGCGCCAGCTCCCCCGACAGGGGGCGCGGCGAGCAGTACTTC.

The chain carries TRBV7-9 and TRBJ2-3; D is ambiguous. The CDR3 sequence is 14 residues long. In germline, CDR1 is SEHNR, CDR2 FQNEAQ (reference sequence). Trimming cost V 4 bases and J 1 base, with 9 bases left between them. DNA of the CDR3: TGTGCCAGCAGCTACTCGACTGGCACAGATACGCAGTATTTT. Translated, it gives CASSYSTGTDTQYF. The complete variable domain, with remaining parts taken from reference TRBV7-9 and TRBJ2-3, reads DTGVSQNPRHKITKRGQNVTFRCDPISEHNRLYWYRQTLGQGPEFLTYFQNEAQLEKSRLLSDRFSAERPKGSFSTLEIQRTEQGDSAMYLCASSYSTGTDTQYFGPGTRLTVL.

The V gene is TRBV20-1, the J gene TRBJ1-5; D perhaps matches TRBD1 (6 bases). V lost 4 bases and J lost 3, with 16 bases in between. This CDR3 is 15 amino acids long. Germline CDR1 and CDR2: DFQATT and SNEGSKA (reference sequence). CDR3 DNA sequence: TGCAGTGCTACCACGGACAGTCCGATCAATCAGCCCCAGCATTTT. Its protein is CSATTDSPINQPQHF.

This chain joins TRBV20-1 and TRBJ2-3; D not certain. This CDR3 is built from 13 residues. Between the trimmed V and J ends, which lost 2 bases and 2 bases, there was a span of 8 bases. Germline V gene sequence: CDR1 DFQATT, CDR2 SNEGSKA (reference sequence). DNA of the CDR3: TGCAGTGCTAGATTTGCGGACACAGATACGCAGTATTTT. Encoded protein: CSARFADTDTQYF.

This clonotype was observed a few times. The CDR3 loop reads CASSDSGSLYEQYF. The CDR3 bases are TGTGCCAGCAGTGACAGCGGGTCTCTCTACGAGCAGTACTTC. The chain joins TRBV11-2 to TRBJ2-7; tentative D call: TRBD2 (6 bases). The CDR3 is 14 amino acids. V dropped 6 bases and J dropped 3 bases, with 15 bases sitting between them. The germline V gene has CDR1 SGHAT and CDR2 FQNNGV.

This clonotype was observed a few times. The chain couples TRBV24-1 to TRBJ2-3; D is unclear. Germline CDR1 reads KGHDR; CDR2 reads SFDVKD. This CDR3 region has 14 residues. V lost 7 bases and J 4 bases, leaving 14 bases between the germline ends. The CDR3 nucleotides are TGTGCCACCAGGACCCGCTATTTTCCAGATACGCAGTATTTT. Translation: CATRTRYFPDTQYF.

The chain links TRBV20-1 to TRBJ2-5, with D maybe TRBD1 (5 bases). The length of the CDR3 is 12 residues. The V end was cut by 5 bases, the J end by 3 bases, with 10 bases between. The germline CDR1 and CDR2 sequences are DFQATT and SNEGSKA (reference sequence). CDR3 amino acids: CSADGREETQYF. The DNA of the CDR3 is TGCAGTGCTGACGGCAGGGAAGAGACCCAGTACTTC.

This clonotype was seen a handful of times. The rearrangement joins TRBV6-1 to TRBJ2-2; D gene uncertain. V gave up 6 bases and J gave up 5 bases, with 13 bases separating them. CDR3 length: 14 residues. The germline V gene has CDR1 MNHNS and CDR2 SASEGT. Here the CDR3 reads CASSQIRMTGELFF. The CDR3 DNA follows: TGTGCCAGCAGCCAAATAAGGATGACCGGGGAGCTGTTTTTT.

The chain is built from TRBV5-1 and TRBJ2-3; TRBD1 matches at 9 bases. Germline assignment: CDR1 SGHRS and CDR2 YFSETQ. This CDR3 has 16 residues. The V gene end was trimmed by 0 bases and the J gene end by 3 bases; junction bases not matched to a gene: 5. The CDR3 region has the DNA TGCGCCAGCAGCTTGGGATGGGGACAGGGAACAGATACGCAGTATTTT. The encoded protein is CASSLGWGQGTDTQYF.

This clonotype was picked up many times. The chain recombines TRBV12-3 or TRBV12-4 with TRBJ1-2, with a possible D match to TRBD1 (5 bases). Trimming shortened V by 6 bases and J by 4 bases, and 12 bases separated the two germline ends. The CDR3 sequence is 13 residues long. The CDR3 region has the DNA TGTGCCAGCAGGGGACCCCCGATCTATGGCTACACCTTC. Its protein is CASRGPPIYGYTF.

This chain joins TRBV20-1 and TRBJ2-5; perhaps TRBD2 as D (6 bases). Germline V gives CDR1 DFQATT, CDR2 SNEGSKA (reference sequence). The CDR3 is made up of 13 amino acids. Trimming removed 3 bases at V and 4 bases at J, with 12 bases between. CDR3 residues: CSARPEGGETQYF. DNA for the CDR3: TGCAGTGCTAGGCCCGAGGGAGGAGAGACCCAGTACTTC.

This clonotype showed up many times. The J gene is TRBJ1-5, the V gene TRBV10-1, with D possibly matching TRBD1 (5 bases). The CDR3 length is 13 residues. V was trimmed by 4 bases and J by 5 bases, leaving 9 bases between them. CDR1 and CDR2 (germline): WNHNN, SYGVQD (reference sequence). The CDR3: CASSGGVDQPQHF. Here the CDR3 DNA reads TGCGCCAGCAGTGGGGGGGTTGATCAGCCCCAGCATTTT.

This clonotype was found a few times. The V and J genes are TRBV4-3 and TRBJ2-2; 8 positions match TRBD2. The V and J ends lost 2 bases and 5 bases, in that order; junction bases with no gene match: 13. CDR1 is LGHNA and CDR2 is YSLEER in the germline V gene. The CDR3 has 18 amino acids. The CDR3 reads CASSQWSGAGVGTGELFF. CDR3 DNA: TGCGCCAGCAGCCAATGGTCGGGAGCGGGGGTAGGGACCGGGGAGCTGTTTTTT.

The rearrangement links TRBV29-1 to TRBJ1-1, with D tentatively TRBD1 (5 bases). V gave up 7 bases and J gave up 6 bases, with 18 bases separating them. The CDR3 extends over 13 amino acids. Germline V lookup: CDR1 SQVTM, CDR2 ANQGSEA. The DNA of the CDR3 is TGCAGCGCCGCGCAGGGAGTTATGGCTGAAGCTTTCTTT. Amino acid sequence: CSAAQGVMAEAFF.

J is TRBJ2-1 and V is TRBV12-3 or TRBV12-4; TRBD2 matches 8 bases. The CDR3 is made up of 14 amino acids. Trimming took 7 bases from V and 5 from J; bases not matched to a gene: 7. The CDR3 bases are TGTGCCAGCAATCCAGCGGGGGCAGACAATGAGCAGTTCTTC. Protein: CASNPAGADNEQFF.

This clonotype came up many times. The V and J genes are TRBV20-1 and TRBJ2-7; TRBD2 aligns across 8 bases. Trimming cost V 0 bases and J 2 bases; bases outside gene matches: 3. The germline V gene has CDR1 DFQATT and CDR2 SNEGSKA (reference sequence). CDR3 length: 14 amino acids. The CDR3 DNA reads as TGCAGTGCTAGAGAAGCGGGGGTTGCCTACGAGCAGTACTTC. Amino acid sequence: CSAREAGVAYEQYF.

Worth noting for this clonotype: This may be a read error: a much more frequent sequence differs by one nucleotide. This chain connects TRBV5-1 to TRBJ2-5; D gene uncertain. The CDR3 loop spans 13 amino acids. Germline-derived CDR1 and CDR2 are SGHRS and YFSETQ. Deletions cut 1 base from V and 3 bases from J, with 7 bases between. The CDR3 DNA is TGCGCCAGCAGCTTGACATGGAAAGAGACCCAGTACTTC. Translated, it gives CASSLTWKETQYF.

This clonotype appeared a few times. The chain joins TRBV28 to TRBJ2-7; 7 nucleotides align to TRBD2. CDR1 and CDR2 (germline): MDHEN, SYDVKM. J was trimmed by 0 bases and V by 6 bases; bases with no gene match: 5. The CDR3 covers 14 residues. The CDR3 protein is CASRSSGISYEQYF. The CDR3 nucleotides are TGTGCCAGCAGATCAAGCGGGATCTCCTACGAGCAGTACTTC.

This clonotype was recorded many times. The CDR3 DNA sequence: TGTGCCAGCAGCAAAGGGTGGGACTATAATTCACCCCTCCACTTT. Amino acid sequence: CASSKGWDYNSPLHF. The chain has TRBV7-9 and TRBJ1-6; D gene uncertain. Germline V gives CDR1 SEHNR, CDR2 FQNEAQ (reference sequence). This CDR3 comprises 15 residues. V was cut by 5 bases and J by 3 bases, with 11 bases left in between.

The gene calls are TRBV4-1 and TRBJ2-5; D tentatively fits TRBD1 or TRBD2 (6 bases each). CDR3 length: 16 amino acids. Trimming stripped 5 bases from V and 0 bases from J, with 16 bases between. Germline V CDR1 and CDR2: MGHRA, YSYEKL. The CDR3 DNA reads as TGCGCCAGCAGCAAAGGGGGAGGAGTTAACCAAGAGACCCAGTACTTC. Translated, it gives CASSKGGGVNQETQYF.

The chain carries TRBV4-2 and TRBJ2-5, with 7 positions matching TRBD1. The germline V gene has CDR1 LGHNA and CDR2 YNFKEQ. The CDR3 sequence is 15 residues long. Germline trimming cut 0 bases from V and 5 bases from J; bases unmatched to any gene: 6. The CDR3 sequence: CASSQDGQGVETQYF. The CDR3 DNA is TGTGCCAGCAGCCAAGATGGCCAGGGGGTGGAGACCCAGTACTTC.